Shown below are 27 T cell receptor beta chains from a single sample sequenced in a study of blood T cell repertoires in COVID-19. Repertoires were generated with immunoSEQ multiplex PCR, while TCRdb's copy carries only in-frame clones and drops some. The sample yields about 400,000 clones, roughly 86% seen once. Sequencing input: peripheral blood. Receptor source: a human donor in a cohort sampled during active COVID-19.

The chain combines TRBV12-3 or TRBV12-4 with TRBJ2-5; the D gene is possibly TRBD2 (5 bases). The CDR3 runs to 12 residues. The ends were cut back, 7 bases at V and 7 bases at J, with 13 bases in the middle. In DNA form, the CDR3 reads TGTGCCAGCACCCGGGAACGGGGGACCCAGTACTTC. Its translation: CASTRERGTQYF.

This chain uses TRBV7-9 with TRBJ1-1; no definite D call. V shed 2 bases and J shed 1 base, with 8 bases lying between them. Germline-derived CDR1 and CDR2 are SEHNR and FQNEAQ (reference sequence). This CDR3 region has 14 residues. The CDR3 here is CASSLWSGNTEAFF. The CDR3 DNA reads TGTGCCAGCAGCTTATGGTCGGGGAACACTGAAGCTTTCTTT.

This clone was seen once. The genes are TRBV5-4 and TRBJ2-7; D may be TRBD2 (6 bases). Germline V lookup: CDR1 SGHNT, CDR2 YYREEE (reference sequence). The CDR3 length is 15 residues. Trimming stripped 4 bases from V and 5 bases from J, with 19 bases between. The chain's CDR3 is CASSAKNRGNHEQYF. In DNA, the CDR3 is TGTGCCAGCAGCGCCAAAAACCGGGGGAACCACGAGCAGTACTTC. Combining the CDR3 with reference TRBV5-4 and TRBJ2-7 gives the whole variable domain ETGVTQSPTHLIKTRGQQVTLRCSSQSGHNTVSWYQQALGQGPQFIFQYYREEENGRGNFPPRFSGLQFPNYSSELNVNALELDDSALYLCASSAKNRGNHEQYFGPGTRLTVT.

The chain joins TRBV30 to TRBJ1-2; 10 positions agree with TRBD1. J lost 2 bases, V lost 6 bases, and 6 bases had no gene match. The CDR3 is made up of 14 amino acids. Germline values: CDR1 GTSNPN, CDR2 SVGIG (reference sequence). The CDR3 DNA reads TGTGCCTGCGACAGGGGGCGCAGGAACTATGGCTACACCTTC. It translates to CACDRGRRNYGYTF.

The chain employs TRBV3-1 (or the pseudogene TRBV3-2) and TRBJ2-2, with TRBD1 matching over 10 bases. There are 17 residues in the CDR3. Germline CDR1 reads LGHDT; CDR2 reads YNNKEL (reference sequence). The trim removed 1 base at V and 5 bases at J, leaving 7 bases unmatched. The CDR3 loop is CASSQGGTGEATGELFF. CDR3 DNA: TGTGCCAGCAGCCAAGGCGGGACAGGGGAGGCAACCGGGGAGCTGTTTTTT.

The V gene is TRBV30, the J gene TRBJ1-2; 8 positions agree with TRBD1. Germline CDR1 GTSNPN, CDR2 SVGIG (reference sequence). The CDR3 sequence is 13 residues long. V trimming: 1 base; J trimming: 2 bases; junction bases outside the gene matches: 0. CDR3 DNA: TGTGCCTGGAGTGGGACAGGGAACTATGGCTACACCTTC. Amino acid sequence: CAWSGTGNYGYTF. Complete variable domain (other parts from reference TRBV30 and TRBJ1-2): SQTIHQWPATLVQPVGSPLSLECTVEGTSNPNLYWYRQAAGRGLQLLFYSVGIGQISSEVPQNLSASRPQDRQFILSSKKLLLSDSGFYLCAWSGTGNYGYTFGSGTRLTVV.

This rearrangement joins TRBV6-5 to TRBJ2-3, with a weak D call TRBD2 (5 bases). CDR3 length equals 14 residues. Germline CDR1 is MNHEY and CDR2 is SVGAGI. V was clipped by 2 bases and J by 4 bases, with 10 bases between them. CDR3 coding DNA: TGTGCCAGCAGTTACGGAAGCGGAGCAGATACGCAGTATTTT. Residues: CASSYGSGADTQYF.

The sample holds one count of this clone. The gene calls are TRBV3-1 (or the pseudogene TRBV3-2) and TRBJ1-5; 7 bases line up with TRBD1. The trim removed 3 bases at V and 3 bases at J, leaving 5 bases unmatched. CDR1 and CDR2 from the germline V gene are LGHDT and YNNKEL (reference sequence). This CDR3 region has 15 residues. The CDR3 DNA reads TGTGCCAGCAGCCAGGGACAGAGCGACAATCAGCCCCAGCATTTT. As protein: CASSQGQSDNQPQHF.

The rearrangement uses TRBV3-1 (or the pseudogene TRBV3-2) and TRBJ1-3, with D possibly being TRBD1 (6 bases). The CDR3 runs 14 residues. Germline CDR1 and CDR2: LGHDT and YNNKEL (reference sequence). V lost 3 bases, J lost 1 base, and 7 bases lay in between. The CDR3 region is CASSQGQSGNTIYF. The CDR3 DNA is TGTGCCAGCAGCCAGGGACAATCTGGAAACACCATATATTTT.

The CDR3 loop is CASSQGRTGGLNEQYF. The CDR3 coding sequence is TGTGCCAGCAGCCAAGGAAGGACAGGGGGCTTGAACGAGCAGTACTTC. V gene TRBV3-1 (or the pseudogene TRBV3-2) combines with J gene TRBJ2-7; 11 bases are shared with TRBD1. V lost 1 base and J lost 5; bases outside the gene matches: 7. CDR3 length: 16 amino acids. Germline V gene lookup returns CDR1 LGHDT and CDR2 YNNKEL (reference sequence).

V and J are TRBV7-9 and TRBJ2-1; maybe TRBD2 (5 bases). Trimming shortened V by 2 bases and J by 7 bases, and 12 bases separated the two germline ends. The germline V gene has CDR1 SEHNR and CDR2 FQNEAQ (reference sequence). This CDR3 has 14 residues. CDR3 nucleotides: TGTGCCAGCAGCTTATCTGAGGGTATTAATGAGCAGTTCTTC. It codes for CASSLSEGINEQFF.

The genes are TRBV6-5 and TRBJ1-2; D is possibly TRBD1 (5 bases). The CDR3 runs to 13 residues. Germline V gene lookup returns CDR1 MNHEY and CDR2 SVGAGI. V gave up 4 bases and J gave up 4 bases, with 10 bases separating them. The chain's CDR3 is CASSSRVGYGYTF. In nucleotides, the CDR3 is TGTGCCAGCAGTTCCAGGGTGGGCTATGGCTACACCTTC.

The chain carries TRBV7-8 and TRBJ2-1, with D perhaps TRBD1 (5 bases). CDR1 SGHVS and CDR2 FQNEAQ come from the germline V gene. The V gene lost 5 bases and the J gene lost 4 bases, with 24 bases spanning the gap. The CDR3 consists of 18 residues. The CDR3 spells CASSRILHPRAPYNEQFF. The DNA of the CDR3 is TGTGCCAGCAGCCGAATTCTGCACCCCAGGGCTCCGTACAATGAGCAGTTCTTC. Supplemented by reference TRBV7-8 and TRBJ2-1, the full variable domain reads GAGVSQSPRYKVAKRGQDVALRCDPISGHVSLFWYQQALGQGPEFLTYFQNEAQLDKSGLPSDRFFAERPEGSVSTLKIQRTQQEDSAVYLCASSRILHPRAPYNEQFFGPGTRLTVL.

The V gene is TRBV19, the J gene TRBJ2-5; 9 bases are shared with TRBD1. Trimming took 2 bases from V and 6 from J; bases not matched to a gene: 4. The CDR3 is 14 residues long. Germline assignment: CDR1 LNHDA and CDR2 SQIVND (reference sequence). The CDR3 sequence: CASSIPGQGQTQYF. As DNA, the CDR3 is TGTGCCAGTAGTATACCGGGACAGGGCCAGACCCAGTACTTC.

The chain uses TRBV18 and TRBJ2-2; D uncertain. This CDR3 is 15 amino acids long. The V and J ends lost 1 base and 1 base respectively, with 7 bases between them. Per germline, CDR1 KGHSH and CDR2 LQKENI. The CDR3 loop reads CASSPQPGNTGELFF. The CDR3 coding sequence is TGTGCCAGCTCACCACAGCCGGGGAACACCGGGGAGCTGTTTTTT.

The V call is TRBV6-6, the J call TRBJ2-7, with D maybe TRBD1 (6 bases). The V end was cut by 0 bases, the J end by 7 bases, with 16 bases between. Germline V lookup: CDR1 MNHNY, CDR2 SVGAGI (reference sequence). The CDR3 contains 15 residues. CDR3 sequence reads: CASSYSGAGTGEQYF. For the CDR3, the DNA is TGTGCCAGCAGTTACTCGGGGGCCGGTACGGGGGAGCAGTACTTC.

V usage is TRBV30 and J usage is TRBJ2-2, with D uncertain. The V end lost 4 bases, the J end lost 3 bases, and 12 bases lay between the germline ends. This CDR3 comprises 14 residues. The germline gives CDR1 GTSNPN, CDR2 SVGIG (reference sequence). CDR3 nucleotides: TGTGCCTGGAATCAACGCGCGGACACCGGGGAGCTGTTTTTT. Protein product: CAWNQRADTGELFF. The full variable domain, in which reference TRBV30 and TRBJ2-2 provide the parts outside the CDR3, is SQTIHQWPATLVQPVGSPLSLECTVEGTSNPNLYWYRQAAGRGLQLLFYSVGIGQISSEVPQNLSASRPQDRQFILSSKKLLLSDSGFYLCAWNQRADTGELFFGEGSRLTVL.

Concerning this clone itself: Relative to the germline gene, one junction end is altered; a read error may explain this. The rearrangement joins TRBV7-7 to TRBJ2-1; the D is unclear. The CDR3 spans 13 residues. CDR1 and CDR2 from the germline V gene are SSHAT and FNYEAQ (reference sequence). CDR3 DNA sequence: TGTGCTAGCAGCTTATATAAGTACGGTGAGCAGTTCTTC. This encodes CASSLYKYGEQFF.

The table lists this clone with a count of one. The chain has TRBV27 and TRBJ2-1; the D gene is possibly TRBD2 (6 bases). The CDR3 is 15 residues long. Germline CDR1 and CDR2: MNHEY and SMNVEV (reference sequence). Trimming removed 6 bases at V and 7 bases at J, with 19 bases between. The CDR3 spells CASRPSNVGGNEQFF. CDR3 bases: TGTGCCAGCAGACCTTCGAACGTCGGGGGAAATGAGCAGTTCTTC.

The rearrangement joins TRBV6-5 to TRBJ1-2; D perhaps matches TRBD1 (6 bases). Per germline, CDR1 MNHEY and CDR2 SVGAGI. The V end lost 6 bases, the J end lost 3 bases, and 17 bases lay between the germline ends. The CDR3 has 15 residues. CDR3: CASSLNLQGYYGYTF. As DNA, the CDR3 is TGTGCCAGCAGCCTAAATTTACAGGGTTACTATGGCTACACCTTC.

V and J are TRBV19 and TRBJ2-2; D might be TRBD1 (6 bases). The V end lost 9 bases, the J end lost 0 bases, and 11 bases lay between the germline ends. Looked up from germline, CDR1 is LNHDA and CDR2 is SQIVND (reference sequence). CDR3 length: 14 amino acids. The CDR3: CASRDNPNTGELFF. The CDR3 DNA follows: TGTGCCAGCCGGGACAATCCGAACACCGGGGAGCTGTTTTTT.

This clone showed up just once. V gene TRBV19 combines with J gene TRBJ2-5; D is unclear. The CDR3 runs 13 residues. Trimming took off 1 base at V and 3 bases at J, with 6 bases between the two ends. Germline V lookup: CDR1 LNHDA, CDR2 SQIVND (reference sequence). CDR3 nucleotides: TGTGCCAGTAGTATAGGTCAGAAAGAGACCCAGTACTTC. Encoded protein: CASSIGQKETQYF. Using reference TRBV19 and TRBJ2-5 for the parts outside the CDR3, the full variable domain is DGGITQSPKYLFRKEGQNVTLSCEQNLNHDAMYWYRQDPGQGLRLIYYSQIVNDFQKGDIAEGYSVSREKKESFPLTVTSAQKNPTAFYLCASSIGQKETQYFGPGTRLLVL.

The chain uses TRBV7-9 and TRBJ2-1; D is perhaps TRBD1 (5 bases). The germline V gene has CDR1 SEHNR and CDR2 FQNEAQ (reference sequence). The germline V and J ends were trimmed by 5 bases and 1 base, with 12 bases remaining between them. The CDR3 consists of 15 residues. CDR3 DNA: TGTGCCAGCAGCCCCAAGGGGAATTCCTACAATGAGCAGTTCTTC. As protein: CASSPKGNSYNEQFF.

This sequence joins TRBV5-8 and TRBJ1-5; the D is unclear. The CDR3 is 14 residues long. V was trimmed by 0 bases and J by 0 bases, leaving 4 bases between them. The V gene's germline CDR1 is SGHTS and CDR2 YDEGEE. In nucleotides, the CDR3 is TGTGCCAGCAGCTTGGGCTATAGCAATCAGCCCCAGCATTTT. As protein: CASSLGYSNQPQHF.

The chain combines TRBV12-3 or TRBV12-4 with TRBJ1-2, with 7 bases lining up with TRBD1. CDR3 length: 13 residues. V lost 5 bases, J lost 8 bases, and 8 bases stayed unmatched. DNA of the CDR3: TGTGCCAGCAGTCGGACAGGCTTCGGCGGCTACACCTTC. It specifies CASSRTGFGGYTF.

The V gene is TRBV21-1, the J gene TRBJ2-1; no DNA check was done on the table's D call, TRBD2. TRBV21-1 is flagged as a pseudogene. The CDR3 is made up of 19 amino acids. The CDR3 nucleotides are TGTGCCAGCACCCAACTACCTGGACTCCCCCGGAGCTCCTACAATGAGCAGTTCTTC. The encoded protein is CASTQLPGLPRSSYNEQFF.

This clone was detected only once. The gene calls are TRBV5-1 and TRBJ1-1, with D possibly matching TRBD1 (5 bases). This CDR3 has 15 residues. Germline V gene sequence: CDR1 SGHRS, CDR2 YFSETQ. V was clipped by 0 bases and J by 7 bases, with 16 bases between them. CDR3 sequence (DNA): TGCGCCAGCAGCTTGGACTCGGGACTTCCTAATGAAGCTTTCTTT. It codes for CASSLDSGLPNEAFF.